Listed below are T cell receptor beta chains from one sample, sequenced in a study of identical twins. MiXCR, run by TCRdb on the 5' RACE reads, gives a single entry per CDR3 protein. The sample yields nearly 250,000 distinct CDR3 sequences, roughly 7% seen once. The same sample was also studied in work on yellow fever vaccine responses in identical twins.

Sequences were obtained from memory (CD45RO+) T cells sorted from blood. The source is a woman under 30 in good health. Both conserved end residues are trimmed from each CDR3.

>TRBV7-8|TRBJ1-1
ASSLRELNTEAF
>TRBV11-2|TRBJ1-1
ASSLTPRGYTEAF
>TRBV10-3|TRBJ2-3
AIQGQGTDTQY
>TRBV6-2/TRBV6-3|TRBJ2-5
ASTSGTNQETQY
>TRBV27|TRBJ2-2
ASSGSGLAGGIGELF
>TRBV6-1|TRBJ2-4
ASSAQGVSKNIQY
>TRBV7-9|TRBJ2-1
ASSLLAGGPGEQF
>TRBV7-9|TRBJ1-2
ASSGEYYGYT
>TRBV12-3/TRBV12-4|TRBJ2-2
ASSLARSGYTGELF
>TRBV5-6|TRBJ2-5
ASTPAEGLKSETQY
>TRBV12-3/TRBV12-4|TRBJ1-4
ASSLAPGEKLF
>TRBV10-3|TRBJ2-5
AISESGRQETQY
>TRBV20-1|TRBJ1-2
SAIVNVGGYT
>TRBV13|TRBJ2-1
ASSPSESSYNEQF
>TRBV10-3|TRBJ1-5
AIADSNQPQH
>TRBV7-7|TRBJ2-2
ASSHDRNTGELF
>TRBV20-1|TRBJ1-5
SASGRVSLSGHQPQH